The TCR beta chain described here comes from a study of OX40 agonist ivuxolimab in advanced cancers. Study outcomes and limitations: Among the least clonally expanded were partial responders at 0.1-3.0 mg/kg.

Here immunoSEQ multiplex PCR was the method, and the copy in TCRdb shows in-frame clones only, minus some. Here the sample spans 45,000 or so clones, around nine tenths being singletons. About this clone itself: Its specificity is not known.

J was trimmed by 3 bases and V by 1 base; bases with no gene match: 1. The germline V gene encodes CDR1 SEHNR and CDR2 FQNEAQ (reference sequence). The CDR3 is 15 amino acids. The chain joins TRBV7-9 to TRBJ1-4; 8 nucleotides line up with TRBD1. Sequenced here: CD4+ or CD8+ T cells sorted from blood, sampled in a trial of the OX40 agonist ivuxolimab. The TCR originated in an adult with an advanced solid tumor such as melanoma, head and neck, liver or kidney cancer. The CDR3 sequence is CASSLGTGPNEKLFF. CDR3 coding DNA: TGTGCCAGCAGCTTAGGGACAGGGCCTAATGAAAAACTGTTTTTT. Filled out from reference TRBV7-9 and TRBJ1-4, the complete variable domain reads DTGVSQNPRHKITKRGQNVTFRCDPISEHNRLYWYRQTLGQGPEFLTYFQNEAQLEKSRLLSDRFSAERPKGSFSTLEIQRTEQGDSAMYLCASSLGTGPNEKLFFGSGTQLSVL.